What follows are 21 T cell receptor beta chains derived from one specimen sequenced in a study of T cells after posttransplantation cyclophosphamide. Profiling relied on immunoSEQ multiplex PCR, and the TCRdb table lists in-frame clones only, not all of them. Altogether more than 40,000 clones were found in the sample, and no singletons occur. Sequenced input: PBMCs. These receptors all stem from a man between 40 and 49 years old in good health, CMV-negative, and a related stem cell transplant donor.

This clone was observed at least ten times. The rearrangement links TRBV28 to TRBJ1-5; D might be TRBD1 (6 bases). Germline lookup yields CDR1 MDHEN and CDR2 SYDVKM. This CDR3 comprises 16 residues. V lost 2 bases, J lost 0 bases, and 11 bases lay in between. The CDR3: CASSLGTPYSNQPQHF. The DNA for the CDR3 is TGTGCCAGCAGTTTAGGGACACCGTATAGCAATCAGCCCCAGCATTTT.

Many counts were recorded for this clone. This chain links TRBV30 with TRBJ1-1; tentative D call: TRBD1 (5 bases). The CDR3 contains 12 residues. V gave up 5 bases and J gave up 0 bases, with 7 bases separating them. Germline V lookup: CDR1 GTSNPN, CDR2 SVGIG (reference sequence). For the CDR3, the DNA is TGTGCCTGGCAGGGCATGAACACTGAAGCTTTCTTT. As protein: CAWQGMNTEAFF.

There are many counts of this clone. The chain uses TRBV12-5 and TRBJ2-5; D is perhaps TRBD1 (6 bases). V was clipped by 3 bases and J by 5 bases, with 28 bases between them. Germline-derived CDR1 and CDR2 are LGHNT and FRNRAP. The CDR3 spans 19 residues. The CDR3: CASGFQVRPSTGGEETQYF. The CDR3 DNA reads as TGTGCTAGTGGTTTCCAAGTTAGACCCTCGACAGGCGGAGAGGAGACCCAGTACTTC.

This clone was picked up many times. The genes are TRBV6-5 and TRBJ2-7; perhaps TRBD1 as D (5 bases). Trimming removed 7 bases at V and 0 bases at J, with 13 bases between. Per germline, CDR1 MNHEY and CDR2 SVGAGI. The CDR3 runs to 14 residues. CDR3 nucleotide sequence: TGTGCCAGCACCCGAAGTGGGGCCTCCTACGAGCAGTACTTC. Translating it yields CASTRSGASYEQYF.

This clone was detected ten times or more. The chain recombines TRBV30 with TRBJ2-2; D is unclear. This CDR3 has 14 amino acids. Trimming stripped 0 bases from V and 4 bases from J, with 9 bases between. Per the germline V gene, CDR1 is GTSNPN and CDR2 is SVGIG (reference sequence). The CDR3 DNA sequence: TGTGCCTGGAGTGTTCGAGCGCGCACCGGGGAGCTGTTTTTT. This codes for CAWSVRARTGELFF. Full variable domain (remainder filled in from reference TRBV30 and TRBJ2-2): SQTIHQWPATLVQPVGSPLSLECTVEGTSNPNLYWYRQAAGRGLQLLFYSVGIGQISSEVPQNLSASRPQDRQFILSSKKLLLSDSGFYLCAWSVRARTGELFFGEGSRLTVL.

At least ten counts were recorded for this clone. The rearrangement uses TRBV4-1 and TRBJ1-5, with TRBD1 matching 11 bases. J was trimmed by 7 bases and V by 0 bases; bases with no gene match: 5. CDR1 MGHRA and CDR2 YSYEKL come from the germline V gene. The CDR3 contains 16 residues. The CDR3, as DNA: TGCGCCAGCAGCCAAGATTGGACAGGGGGCAGCCAGCCCCAGCATTTT. It codes for CASSQDWTGGSQPQHF.

There are many counts of this clone. The chain couples TRBV30 to TRBJ1-1; weak D call: TRBD1 (6 bases). Trimming pared 0 bases from V and 3 bases from J, leaving 8 bases between. The CDR3 is made up of 13 amino acids. Germline V gene sequence: CDR1 GTSNPN, CDR2 SVGIG (reference sequence). The CDR3 spells CAWSVYRDTEAFF. CDR3 nucleotides: TGTGCCTGGAGTGTGTACAGGGACACTGAAGCTTTCTTT.

This clone was found many times. This chain joins TRBV27 and TRBJ2-7; 7 bases map to TRBD1. Unmatched junction bases numbered 5, after V lost 4 bases and J lost 2 bases. Per germline, CDR1 MNHEY and CDR2 SMNVEV (reference sequence). CDR3 length equals 14 residues. The CDR3 region has the DNA TGTGCCAGCAGTTCTGGGACAGATGCCTACGAGCAGTACTTC. It yields the protein CASSSGTDAYEQYF.

This clone was recorded at least ten times. The V and J genes are TRBV10-3 and TRBJ2-7, with TRBD2 identical over 9 bases. Germline V gives CDR1 ENHRY, CDR2 SYGVKD. This CDR3 has 13 residues. Unmatched junction bases numbered 12, after V lost 11 bases and J lost 7 bases. CDR3 sequence (DNA): TGTGCCGTCCGGCAGCGGGAGGAACGAGAGCAGTACTTC. Protein product: CAVRQREEREQYF.

This clone was counted many times. As DNA, the CDR3 is TGTGCCTGGAGTCCAGGGGCTAACTATGGCTACACCTTC. This encodes CAWSPGANYGYTF. V usage is TRBV30 and J usage is TRBJ1-2; the D gene is possibly TRBD1 (6 bases). The CDR3 covers 13 residues. The germline CDR1 and CDR2 sequences are GTSNPN and SVGIG (reference sequence). The ends were cut back, 2 bases at V and 0 bases at J, with 7 bases in the middle.

This clone was detected many times. The V and J genes are TRBV6-1 and TRBJ1-2; 8 nucleotides line up with TRBD1. The germline gives CDR1 MNHNS, CDR2 SASEGT. The CDR3 runs 14 residues. Losses at the gene ends were 5 bases for V and 5 bases for J; bases not matched to a gene: 7. This CDR3 reads CASSFGTGGYGYTF. The CDR3 region has the DNA TGTGCCAGCAGTTTCGGGACAGGTGGATATGGCTACACCTTC.

This clone occurred many times. V gene TRBV2 combines with J gene TRBJ2-7; unclear D gene. Trimming shortened V by 7 bases and J by 3 bases, and 7 bases separated the two germline ends. The CDR3 contains 11 residues. The V gene's germline CDR1 is SNHLY and CDR2 FYNNEI. CDR3 DNA: TGTGCCAGCACCCAGAACTACGAGCAGTACTTC. It specifies CASTQNYEQYF.

This clone has at least ten counts. At the DNA level, this CDR3 is encoded by other sequences in the same sample as well. The chain carries TRBV2 and TRBJ1-1; D uncertain. The V and J ends lost 6 bases and 8 bases respectively, with 10 bases between them. Per the germline V gene, CDR1 is SNHLY and CDR2 is FYNNEI. CDR3 length equals 11 residues. DNA for the CDR3: TGTGCCAGCAGGCATGACTTGGAAGCTTTCTTT. It yields the protein CASRHDLEAFF. The variable domain in full, with the rest retrieved from reference TRBV2 and TRBJ1-1, is EPEVTQTPSHQVTQMGQEVILRCVPISNHLYFYWYRQILGQKVEFLVSFYNNEISEKSEIFDDQFSVERPDGSNFTLKIRSTKLEDSAMYFCASRHDLEAFFGQGTRLTVV.

This clone was seen ten or more times. The chain carries TRBV11-3 and TRBJ2-1, with TRBD2 identical over 7 bases. Germline CDR1 is SGHNT and CDR2 is YENEEA. V lost 0 bases, J lost 9 bases, and 5 bases stayed unmatched. The CDR3 spans 14 residues. Here the CDR3 reads CASSLDAGVGEQFF. DNA of the CDR3: TGTGCCAGCAGCTTAGACGCGGGAGTGGGTGAGCAGTTCTTC.

This clone was observed many times. This CDR3 reads CSARVAAEAFF. CDR3 nucleotide sequence: TGCAGTGCTAGAGTAGCCGCTGAAGCTTTCTTT. The V call is TRBV20-1, the J call TRBJ1-1; D gene unclear. V lost 1 base and J lost 6, with 6 bases in between. Germline V CDR1 and CDR2: DFQATT, SNEGSKA (reference sequence). The length of the CDR3 is 11 residues.

This clone was seen at least ten times. The chain carries TRBV5-1 and TRBJ2-5; no definite D call. The CDR3 runs 14 residues. Germline-derived CDR1 and CDR2 are SGHRS and YFSETQ. The ends were cut back, 0 bases at V and 0 bases at J, with 6 bases in the middle. The CDR3 region is CASSLAADQETQYF. The CDR3 DNA sequence: TGCGCCAGCAGCTTGGCCGCAGACCAAGAGACCCAGTACTTC.

This clone has at least ten counts. The genes are TRBV7-8 and TRBJ2-3, with TRBD2 identical over 8 bases. The V gene end was trimmed by 1 base and the J gene end by 5 bases; junction bases not matched to a gene: 11. The CDR3 is made up of 17 amino acids. Germline V gives CDR1 SGHVS, CDR2 FQNEAQ. The CDR3 DNA follows: TGTGCCAGCAGCTTAGTTGGAGTAGCGGGATGGGGAGATACGCAGTATTTT. It specifies CASSLVGVAGWGDTQYF.

This clone was seen at least ten times. CDR3 nucleotide sequence: TGTGCCAGTAGTACGACTAGCGGAGAACACAATGAGCAGTTCTTC. Translation: CASSTTSGEHNEQFF. The chain employs TRBV19 and TRBJ2-1, with TRBD2 matching 9 bases. Germline V gene lookup returns CDR1 LNHDA and CDR2 SQIVND (reference sequence). CDR3 size: 15 residues. V trimming: 4 bases; J trimming: 5 bases; junction bases outside the gene matches: 6.

In this sample, this clone turned up many times. The gene calls are TRBV28 and TRBJ1-5, with TRBD1 identical over 9 bases. V lost 9 bases and J lost 5; bases outside the gene matches: 5. Per germline, CDR1 MDHEN and CDR2 SYDVKM. This CDR3 spans 13 amino acids. The CDR3 DNA reads as TGTGCCAGTGGGACAGGGAGACATCAGCCCCAGCATTTT. Protein sequence: CASGTGRHQPQHF.

This clone was seen repeatedly, ten times or more. The chain joins TRBV4-1 to TRBJ2-7; weak D call: TRBD1 (6 bases). Germline CDR1 MGHRA, CDR2 YSYEKL. The CDR3 runs to 13 residues. V lost 3 bases and J 6 bases, leaving 12 bases between the germline ends. The DNA of the CDR3 is TGCGCCAGCAGCCAGGGGGTACAGGGCGAGCAGTACTTC. This gives the protein CASSQGVQGEQYF.

This clone was observed many times. The genes are TRBV7-9 and TRBJ2-7; 11 bases are shared with TRBD1. J lost 2 bases, V lost 0 bases, and 0 bases had no gene match. Germline V gene lookup returns CDR1 SEHNR and CDR2 FQNEAQ (reference sequence). The CDR3 extends over 15 amino acids. The CDR3 DNA is TGTGCCAGCAGCTTAGCGGGACAGGGGGCCTACGAGCAGTACTTC. This encodes CASSLAGQGAYEQYF.